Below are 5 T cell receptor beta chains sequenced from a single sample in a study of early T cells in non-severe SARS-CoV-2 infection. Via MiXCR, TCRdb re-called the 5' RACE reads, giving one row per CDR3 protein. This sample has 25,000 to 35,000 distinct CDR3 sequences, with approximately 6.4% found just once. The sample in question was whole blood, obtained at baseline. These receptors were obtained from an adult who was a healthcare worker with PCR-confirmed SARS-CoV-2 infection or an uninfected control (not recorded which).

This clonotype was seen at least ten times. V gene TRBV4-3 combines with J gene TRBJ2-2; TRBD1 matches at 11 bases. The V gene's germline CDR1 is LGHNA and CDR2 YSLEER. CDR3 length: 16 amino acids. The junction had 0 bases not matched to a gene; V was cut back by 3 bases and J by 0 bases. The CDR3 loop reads CASSQGQGANTGELFF. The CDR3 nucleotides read TGCGCCAGCAGCCAGGGACAGGGGGCGAACACCGGGGAGCTGTTTTTT.

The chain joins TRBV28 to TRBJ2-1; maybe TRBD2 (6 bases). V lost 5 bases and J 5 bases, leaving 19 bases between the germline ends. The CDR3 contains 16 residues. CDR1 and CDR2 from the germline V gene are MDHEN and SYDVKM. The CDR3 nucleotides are TGTGCCAGCAGTCCCACTAGCAGGAACCCCCACAATGAGCAGTTCTTC. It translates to CASSPTSRNPHNEQFF.

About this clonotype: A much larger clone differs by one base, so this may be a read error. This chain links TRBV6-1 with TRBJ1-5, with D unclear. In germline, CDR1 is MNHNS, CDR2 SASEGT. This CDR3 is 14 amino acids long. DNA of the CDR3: TGTGTCAGCAGCGGGATACCTAATTATCAGCCCCAGCATTTT. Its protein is CVSSGIPNYQPQHF.

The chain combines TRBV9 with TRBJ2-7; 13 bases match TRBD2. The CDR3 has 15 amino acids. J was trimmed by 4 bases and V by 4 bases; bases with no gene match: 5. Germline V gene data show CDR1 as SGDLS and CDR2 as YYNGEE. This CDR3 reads CASSPLAGGPYEQYF. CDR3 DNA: TGTGCCAGCAGCCCACTAGCGGGAGGGCCTTACGAGCAGTACTTC.

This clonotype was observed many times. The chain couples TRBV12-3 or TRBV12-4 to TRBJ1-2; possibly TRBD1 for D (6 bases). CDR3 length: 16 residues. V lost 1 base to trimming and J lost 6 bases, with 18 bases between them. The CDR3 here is CASSLVDAGGADGYTF. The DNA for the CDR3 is TGTGCCAGCAGTTTAGTCGATGCGGGGGGCGCGGATGGCTACACCTTC.